The T cell receptor beta chain described here comes from a study of cytomegalovirus exposure and HLA in healthy donors. From germline, CDR1 is SEHNR and CDR2 FQNEAQ (reference sequence). The CDR3 length is 14 residues. V was clipped by 3 bases and J by 8 bases, with 16 bases between them. Donors likely had unrecorded immune exposures despite being nominally healthy when sampled. With respect to this clone: The antigen is unknown.

The PCR employed 60 Vbeta primers together with 13 Jbeta primers. Assay: immunoSEQ multiplex PCR; the TCRdb copy retains only in-frame clones and omits some. Seen here are about 52,000 clones, about 73% observed once, and the top ten hold about 3.1%. Study observations and caveats: Sequencing depth across donors, presence/absence analyses assumed, was roughly uniform. Rarity characterized most TCR sequences, yet some public TCRs appeared in many donors. There were about 160 TCR beta chains listed as cytomegalovirus-associated.

V gene TRBV7-9 combines with J gene TRBJ1-2; possibly TRBD1 for D (5 bases). This sequence originates from a man between 18 and 29 years old in good health and CMV-seronegative. The sample was PBMCs. The chain's CDR3 is CASSFWDRGIGYTF. CDR3 bases: TGTGCCAGCAGCTTTTGGGATAGGGGAATCGGCTACACCTTC.